The T cell receptor (beta chain) under discussion was sequenced for a study of blood T cell repertoires in COVID-19. Study summary: COVID-19 samples, acute and convalescent, were from the United States, Italy and Spain. T cells, B-cell-depleted T cells, or PBMCs supplied cDNA or gDNA.

The germline V gene has CDR1 SGDLS and CDR2 YYNGEE. The V end was cut by 7 bases, the J end by 5 bases, with 15 bases between. The CDR3 is 13 amino acids. Under the authors' procedure: Amplification with reference gene primers provided the estimates of nucleated cell counts. The repertoire was sequenced with immunoSEQ multiplex PCR; TCRdb's copy has only in-frame clones and lacks some. From that table come the V and J calls and clone size; the DNA was used to work out D and trimming. The sample gives about 290,000 clones, about nine tenths of which show up once; around 10% is in the top ten. Sequenced: peripheral blood. The sequence was obtained from a woman in her twenties or thirties with COVID-19, enrolled during active disease. V is TRBV9 and J is TRBJ1-1; unclear D gene. CDR3 region: CASSPRPGTEAFF. The CDR3 bases are TGTGCCAGCTCCCCGAGGCCGGGGACTGAAGCTTTCTTT.